These 26 T cell receptor beta chains came from one sample sequenced in a study of blood T cell dynamics during melanoma immunotherapy. Sequenced by immunoSEQ multiplex PCR; TCRdb stores in-frame clones only, minus some. The sample has fewer than 30,000 clones; around 80% are singletons. Documented time point: week 3, after first cycle of checkpoint inhibitor. This sample comprised blood, obtained from a patient treated with checkpoint blockade. The receptor source for this set is a human donor with melanoma.

This rearrangement joins TRBV15 to TRBJ1-6; TRBD1 agrees at 9 bases. V shed 1 base and J 9 bases; nucleotides not matched to a gene: 7. Germline CDR1 reads LNHNV; CDR2 reads YYDKDF (reference sequence). The CDR3 spans 16 residues. This chain's CDR3 is CATSRGTGTGRSPLHF. CDR3 bases: TGTGCCACCAGCAGAGGTACCGGGACAGGGCGTTCACCCCTCCACTTT.

The chain couples TRBV5-6 to TRBJ2-7; D unclear. The CDR3 loop spans 13 amino acids. The germline V gene encodes CDR1 SGHDT and CDR2 YYEEEE. The V end was cut by 2 bases, the J end by 5 bases, with 11 bases between. CDR3 loop: CASSLFRAHEQYF. As DNA, the CDR3 is TGTGCCAGCAGCTTATTTCGAGCACACGAGCAGTACTTC.

Written as DNA, the CDR3 is TGTGCCACCAGCAGGGGCCGCCAAGGGCCCCAGCATTTT. This sequence encodes CATSRGRQGPQHF. The chain employs TRBV15 and TRBJ1-5; D unresolved. Germline loops: CDR1 LNHNV, CDR2 YYDKDF (reference sequence). The CDR3 runs to 13 residues. Trimming left V 3 bases short and J 9 bases short, with 12 bases between.

The CDR3 nucleotides read TGTGCCAGCTCACCACCTTCGGGACAGGGCTCCTACGAGCAGTACTTC. It translates to CASSPPSGQGSYEQYF. The V and J genes are TRBV18 and TRBJ2-7, with 9 bases that match TRBD1. The trim removed 0 bases at V and 0 bases at J, leaving 3 bases unmatched. CDR3 length equals 16 residues. The germline gives CDR1 KGHSH, CDR2 LQKENI.

The V and J genes are TRBV6-5 and TRBJ2-6; no reliable D call. CDR3 size: 15 residues. Germline lookup yields CDR1 MNHEY and CDR2 SVGAGI. The ends were cut back, 6 bases at V and 0 bases at J, with 9 bases in the middle. The CDR3 reads CASRTVSSGANVLTF. The CDR3 DNA follows: TGTGCCAGCAGGACTGTAAGCTCTGGGGCCAACGTCCTGACTTTC.

V is TRBV10-1 and J is TRBJ2-7; D not resolved. The length of the CDR3 is 13 residues. Trimming stripped 2 bases from V and 2 bases from J, with 7 bases between. Germline values: CDR1 WNHNN, CDR2 SYGVQD (reference sequence). CDR3 in amino acids: CASSEGPPYEQYF. CDR3 coding DNA: TGCGCCAGCAGTGAGGGTCCACCCTACGAGCAGTACTTC.

The chain uses TRBV5-8 and TRBJ1-3; D unresolved. Trimming removed 1 base at V and 2 bases at J, with 7 bases between. Germline lookup yields CDR1 SGHTS and CDR2 YDEGEE. This CDR3 has 14 residues. Here the CDR3 reads CASSLYRAGNTIYF. CDR3 bases: TGTGCCAGCAGCTTGTATAGGGCTGGAAACACCATATATTTT.

The chain employs TRBV28 and TRBJ2-1; 12 positions agree with TRBD2. With 3 bases clipped from V and 4 bases from J, the junction kept 10 bases outside the gene matches. CDR3 length equals 18 residues. Germline loops: CDR1 MDHEN, CDR2 SYDVKM. Here the CDR3 reads CASSLSSGRAGRYNEQFF. In DNA form, the CDR3 reads TGTGCCAGCAGTTTGTCTAGCGGGAGGGCCGGAAGGTACAATGAGCAGTTCTTC.

The chain combines TRBV5-1 with TRBJ1-3; no definite D call. This CDR3 is built from 11 residues. V shed 7 bases and J shed 4 bases, with 6 bases lying between them. Per the germline V gene, CDR1 is SGHRS and CDR2 is YFSETQ. The CDR3 nucleotides are TGCGCCAGCCGGGCGGGAAACACCATATATTTT. It translates to CASRAGNTIYF. Based on the CDR3 plus reference TRBV5-1 and TRBJ1-3, the full variable domain is KAGVTQTPRYLIKTRGQQVTLSCSPISGHRSVSWYQQTPGQGLQFLFEYFSETQRNKGNFPGRFSGRQFSNSRSEMNVSTLELGDSALYLCASRAGNTIYFGEGSWLTVV.

The V gene is TRBV19, the J gene TRBJ2-2; unclear D gene. Germline loops: CDR1 LNHDA, CDR2 SQIVND (reference sequence). V was pared by 6 bases and J by 1 base, with 0 bases between. This CDR3 contains 11 residues. The CDR3 loop is CASRNTGELFF. The CDR3 nucleotides are TGTGCCAGTAGGAACACCGGGGAGCTGTTTTTT.

The V gene is TRBV28, the J gene TRBJ2-5; 7 nucleotides agree with TRBD1. The CDR3 is 16 residues long. Looked up from germline, CDR1 is MDHEN and CDR2 is SYDVKM. The J segment lost 4 bases and the V segment lost 5 bases, leaving 13 bases of the junction unmatched. In DNA, the CDR3 is TGTGCCAGCAGTGAGGGCGGCAGGGGGTTAGGAGAGACCCAGTACTTC. Its protein is CASSEGGRGLGETQYF.

A single count supports this clone. This rearrangement joins TRBV5-4 to TRBJ2-3; TRBD1 agrees at 10 bases. Per the germline V gene, CDR1 is SGHNT and CDR2 is YYREEE (reference sequence). The length of the CDR3 is 15 residues. V shed 4 bases and J 3 bases; nucleotides not matched to a gene: 5. CDR3 amino acids: CASSPGDRGTDTQYF. The CDR3, as DNA: TGTGCCAGCAGCCCGGGGGACAGGGGAACAGATACGCAGTATTTT.

V usage is TRBV27 and J usage is TRBJ2-3, with 12 positions matching TRBD2. V shed 2 bases, J shed 0 bases, and the junction held 6 bases outside the gene matches. Germline V gives CDR1 MNHEY, CDR2 SMNVEV (reference sequence). This CDR3 has 18 residues. CDR3 sequence (DNA): TGTGCCAGCAGTTTAACTCTTACTAGCGGGGGGAGCACAGATACGCAGTATTTT. It specifies CASSLTLTSGGSTDTQYF.

J is TRBJ1-2 and V is TRBV27; D uncertain. The germline V and J ends were trimmed by 4 bases and 3 bases, with 12 bases remaining between them. Per germline, CDR1 MNHEY and CDR2 SMNVEV (reference sequence). The CDR3 runs 14 residues. The CDR3 DNA follows: TGTGCCAGCAGTTACCGGGAGTCTGACTATGGCTACACCTTC. Amino acid sequence: CASSYRESDYGYTF.

The rearrangement links TRBV19 to TRBJ2-6; TRBD1 agrees at 10 bases. Germline-derived CDR1 and CDR2 are LNHDA and SQIVND (reference sequence). This CDR3 is 18 amino acids long. V dropped 10 bases and J dropped 0; count of bases not matched to a gene: 12. The CDR3 sequence is CATRAGQGTSSGANVLTF. DNA for the CDR3: TGTGCCACAAGAGCGGGACAGGGGACATCCTCTGGGGCCAACGTCCTGACTTTC.

In its sample, this clone was seen a few times. This sequence joins TRBV29-1 and TRBJ2-5, with a weak D call TRBD1 (6 bases). The CDR3 extends over 12 amino acids. Germline lookup yields CDR1 SQVTM and CDR2 ANQGSEA. V was cut by 7 bases and J by 5 bases, with 14 bases left in between. CDR3 protein: CSAYQGWETQYF. CDR3 coding DNA: TGCAGCGCTTATCAGGGGTGGGAGACCCAGTACTTC.

The chain joins TRBV5-4 to TRBJ2-7, with D uncertain. This CDR3 spans 12 amino acids. The germline CDR1 and CDR2 sequences are SGHNT and YYREEE (reference sequence). Trimming took off 4 bases at V and 7 bases at J, with 12 bases between the two ends. This CDR3 is CASSADGLEQYF. CDR3 bases: TGTGCCAGCAGCGCCGACGGTCTTGAGCAGTACTTC. Looking up the rest from reference TRBV5-4 and TRBJ2-7 gives the full variable domain: ETGVTQSPTHLIKTRGQQVTLRCSSQSGHNTVSWYQQALGQGPQFIFQYYREEENGRGNFPPRFSGLQFPNYSSELNVNALELDDSALYLCASSADGLEQYFGPGTRLTVT.

The V and J genes are TRBV27 and TRBJ1-2, with 9 bases matching TRBD1. V gave up 8 bases and J gave up 6 bases; unmatched junction bases: 4. Germline V gives CDR1 MNHEY, CDR2 SMNVEV (reference sequence). The CDR3 runs 12 residues. CDR3 DNA sequence: TGTGCCAGCGCCCGACAGGGGGATGGCTACACCTTC. This encodes CASARQGDGYTF.

The V call is TRBV6-5, the J call TRBJ2-7; D perhaps matches TRBD1 (7 bases). Trimming left V 6 bases short and J 3 bases short, with 12 bases between. Germline-derived CDR1 and CDR2 are MNHEY and SVGAGI. This CDR3 spans 13 amino acids. The CDR3 protein is CASRGGQFYEQYF. In DNA, the CDR3 is TGTGCCAGCAGGGGGGGACAGTTCTACGAGCAGTACTTC.

The chain links TRBV5-1 to TRBJ2-3, with 7 bases aligning to TRBD2. CDR3 length: 17 amino acids. J gave up 1 base and V 0 bases, and 8 bases lay outside the gene matches. Germline loops: CDR1 SGHRS, CDR2 YFSETQ. The CDR3 nucleotides are TGCGCCAGCAGCTTGGCCTTGGGCGGGAGCCGCACAGATACGCAGTATTTT. It yields the protein CASSLALGGSRTDTQYF.

The chain uses TRBV5-8 and TRBJ1-1; D remains ambiguous. This CDR3 contains 13 residues. Germline CDR1 is SGHTS and CDR2 is YDEGEE. The germline V and J ends were trimmed by 1 base and 11 bases, with 15 bases remaining between them. CDR3 coding DNA: TGTGCCAGCAGCTTGATGGGGTTTTTGGAGGCTTTCTTT. Its protein is CASSLMGFLEAFF.

The chain employs TRBV15 and TRBJ2-2, with 7 nucleotides matching TRBD2. Per the germline V gene, CDR1 is LNHNV and CDR2 is YYDKDF (reference sequence). The junction had 5 bases not matched to a gene; V was cut back by 0 bases and J by 7 bases. The CDR3 length is 15 residues. This CDR3 is CATSRDLGGSGELFF. CDR3 sequence (DNA): TGTGCCACCAGCAGAGATCTGGGGGGGAGCGGGGAGCTGTTTTTT.

The rearrangement links TRBV2 to TRBJ1-1; no reliable D call. Looked up from germline, CDR1 is SNHLY and CDR2 is FYNNEI. CDR3 length equals 13 residues. V was trimmed by 5 bases and J by 7 bases, leaving 14 bases between them. Here the CDR3 DNA reads TGTGCCAGCAGTTCTGATAGAAAGGGTGAAGCTTTCTTT. Amino acid sequence: CASSSDRKGEAFF.

The chain employs TRBV19 and TRBJ2-6; D unresolved. CDR1 is LNHDA and CDR2 is SQIVND in the germline V gene (reference sequence). V lost 1 base, J lost 4 bases, and 8 bases lay in between. CDR3 length: 15 residues. CDR3 in DNA: TGTGCCAGTAGTATAGGAGTTTTGGGGGCCAACGTCCTGACTTTC. It encodes CASSIGVLGANVLTF.

The genes are TRBV30 and TRBJ2-5, with D uncertain. The length of the CDR3 is 12 residues. Deletions cut 4 bases from V and 2 bases from J, with 8 bases between. The germline V gene has CDR1 GTSNPN and CDR2 SVGIG (reference sequence). CDR3 bases: TGTGCCTGGATCGATTTGCAAGAGACCCAGTACTTC. Its translation is CAWIDLQETQYF.

V gene TRBV19 combines with J gene TRBJ1-2, with 10 bases aligning to TRBD1. Germline V CDR1 and CDR2: LNHDA, SQIVND (reference sequence). Unmatched junction bases numbered 5, after V lost 3 bases and J lost 7 bases. This CDR3 is 14 amino acids long. CDR3 amino acids: CASSMGQGIGGYTF. CDR3 coding DNA: TGTGCCAGTAGTATGGGACAGGGGATCGGTGGCTACACCTTC.